This T cell receptor (beta chain) was sequenced during a study of cytomegalovirus exposure and HLA in healthy donors. PCR was performed using 60 Vbeta and 13 Jbeta primers. The table came from immunoSEQ multiplex PCR; TCRdb's copy has only in-frame clones and leaves some out. Altogether about 120,000 clones are present, roughly 80% being singletons, with the ten largest covering roughly a fifth. Per germline, CDR1 MDHEN and CDR2 SYDVKM. The CDR3 consists of 12 residues. The V gene lost 5 bases and the J gene lost 6 bases, with 11 bases spanning the gap. The receptor was isolated from a man younger than 40 in good health and CMV-seropositive. The V and J genes are TRBV28 and TRBJ2-7; D remains ambiguous. Sample: PBMCs. The CDR3 sequence: CASSAGSPEQYF. The CDR3 nucleotides read TGTGCCAGCAGTGCCGGGTCACCCGAGCAGTACTTC.